This T cell receptor (beta chain) was recovered during a study of T-cell reconstitution after alpha-beta-depleted transplantation in children. Regarding the study as a whole: Fresh T-cell production supplied most of the T-cell counts and diversity seen one year after transplant.

About this clonotype: Its antigen is unidentified.

This sample's TCRbeta library carried unique molecular identifier barcodes. TCRdb processed the PCR reads anew with MiXCR; each CDR3 protein has one entry. Seen here are hundreds of thousands of distinct CDR3 sequences, approximately 15% observed once, and the top ten hold approximately 5%. This CDR3 comprises 14 residues. V was pared by 4 bases and J by 2 bases, with 13 bases between. Germline CDR1 reads SGHRS; CDR2 reads YFSETQ. Sequences were derived from PBMCs, mostly from graft donor cells, sampled 360 days after TCRalphabeta/CD19-depleted stem cell transplant. The source is a male patient younger than 18 who had a stem cell transplant for acute lymphoblastic leukemia, so the T cells may come from the graft donor. The genes are TRBV5-1 and TRBJ2-7; D may be TRBD1 (6 bases). In DNA, the CDR3 is TGCGCCAGCAGCGATCCGGGACAAACCTACGAGCAGTACTTC. Its translation: CASSDPGQTYEQYF.